These 7 T cell receptor beta chains were sequenced from one sample in a study of regulatory T cells in long-lasting Graves disease. Time point here: newly diagnosed GD, antithyroid drugs for less than 3 months. PBMCs provided the RNA from which the TCR library was made. The authors built TCR beta libraries using iRepertoire HTBI primers and Arm-PCR of CDR3 regions. TCRdb re-analysed the multiplex PCR reads in MiXCR, keeping a single row per CDR3 protein. The sample carries approximately 440,000 distinct CDR3 sequences, around 15% recorded once. The same sample was also studied in work on T cells in Graves' hyperthyroidism and ophthalmopathy.

The specimen comprised peripheral blood mononuclear cells (PBMCs), sampled at new diagnosis, from a patient treated with antithyroid drugs. The receptors stem from a man in his forties with Graves disease.

This clonotype was seen more than once but under ten times. This chain connects TRBV24-1 to TRBJ2-1; 14 positions agree with TRBD2. V shed 6 bases and J 2 bases; nucleotides not matched to a gene: 14. This CDR3 has 20 amino acids. Germline-derived CDR1 and CDR2 are KGHDR and SFDVKD. In DNA, the CDR3 is TGTGCCACCAGTCATCCGCGACTAGCGGGAGGGCCGAAGGCCTACAATGAGCAGTTCTTC. This translates into CATSHPRLAGGPKAYNEQFF.

In its sample, this clonotype was seen many times. The chain couples TRBV5-1 to TRBJ2-7; TRBD2 is a possible D gene (5 bases). There are 15 residues in the CDR3. Germline assignment: CDR1 SGHRS and CDR2 YFSETQ. V was trimmed by 4 bases and J by 6 bases, leaving 20 bases between them. The CDR3 DNA reads TGCGCCAGCAGCCCGGTCTTGTCGTCGACTACCGAGCAGTACTTC. It translates to CASSPVLSSTTEQYF.

In its sample, this clonotype was seen many times. The genes are TRBV7-3 and TRBJ2-7; a weak D match, TRBD2 (6 bases). The CDR3 contains 15 residues. The germline V and J ends were trimmed by 2 bases and 2 bases, with 13 bases remaining between them. Germline loops: CDR1 SGHTA, CDR2 FQGTGA. DNA of the CDR3: TGTGCCAGCAGCTTAGGGACTGGAGCCACCTACGAGCAGTACTTC. It specifies CASSLGTGATYEQYF.

Concerning this clonotype: This clone may be a read error of a much larger clone one base away. The chain couples TRBV15 to TRBJ2-5; D is unresolved. The CDR3 is 12 residues long. CDR1 is LNHNV, CDR2 YYDKDF, per germline (reference sequence). DNA for the CDR3: TGTGCCACCAGCAGAATCCAAGAGGCCCAGTACTTC. Residues: CATSRIQEAQYF. The variable domain in full, completed from reference TRBV15 and TRBJ2-5, reads DAMVIQNPRYQVTQFGKPVTLSCSQTLNHNVMYWYQQKSSQAPKLLFHYYDKDFNNEADTPDNFQSRRPNTSFCFLDIRSPGLGDTAMYLCATSRIQEAQYFGPGTRLLVL.

In this sample, this clonotype turned up many times. V usage is TRBV20-1 and J usage is TRBJ2-1, with 9 positions matching TRBD2. The V gene's germline CDR1 is DFQATT and CDR2 SNEGSKA (reference sequence). The length of the CDR3 is 15 residues. V was pared by 0 bases and J by 10 bases, with 10 bases of the junction left unmatched. As DNA, the CDR3 is TGCAGTGCTAGAGATGGGGCGGGAGGGCCTAACGAGCAGTTCTTC. Protein sequence: CSARDGAGGPNEQFF.

This clonotype was observed a single time. This chain uses TRBV20-1 with TRBJ1-5, with unresolved D. Trimming removed 0 bases at V and 4 bases at J, with 7 bases between. Germline V gene sequence: CDR1 DFQATT, CDR2 SNEGSKA (reference sequence). The CDR3 totals 13 residues. This CDR3 reads CSARDMQNQPQHF. The CDR3 nucleotides are TGCAGTGCTAGAGATATGCAAAATCAGCCCCAGCATTTT.

This clonotype appeared a few times. The chain has TRBV25-1 and TRBJ1-1, with 8 bases lining up with TRBD1. The ends lost 4 bases at V and 5 bases at J; junction bases unmatched: 6. This CDR3 region has 14 residues. Germline CDR1 is MGHDK and CDR2 is SYGVNS. The DNA of the CDR3 is TGTGCCAGCAGTGTACAGGGGGTTGATACTGAAGCTTTCTTT. The encoded protein is CASSVQGVDTEAFF.